These T cell receptor beta chains were read from a single sample in a study of blood T cell repertoires in COVID-19. Method: immunoSEQ multiplex PCR; TCRdb's copy keeps in-frame clones and lacks some. This table has roughly 90,000 clones, 80% appearing once. The sample taken for sequencing was peripheral blood. The receptors were gathered from a woman aged 70 to 79 with acute or convalescent COVID-19. Both conserved end residues are trimmed from each CDR3.

14,TRBV14,TRBJ2-2,ASSQGAGVMSGELF
11,TRBV5-1,TRBJ1-2,ASSNPGTYGYT
14,TRBV29-1,TRBJ2-1,SVETASGRAVDEQF
12,TRBV4-2,TRBJ1-3,ASSQEFQGNTIY
9,TRBV6-5,TRBJ2-7,ASKLALRQY
12,TRBV5-1,TRBJ2-1,ASSPGLEYNEQF
13,TRBV6-5,TRBJ1-5,ASSTDRGENQPQH
11,TRBV6-5,TRBJ1-6,ASSTGLPSPLH
11,TRBV5-1,TRBJ2-7,ASAAGDRYEQY
13,TRBV6-5,TRBJ1-4,ASSPGGSGNEKLF
14,TRBV27,TRBJ2-5,ASSPIAGARGETQY
12,TRBV27,TRBJ2-1,ASSPKGREFEQF
13,TRBV6-5,TRBJ2-2,ASSYWREDTGELF
11,TRBV5-6,TRBJ2-7,ASSLRGQTEQY
11,TRBV24-1,TRBJ1-2,ATSDSDRYGYT
15,TRBV7-9,TRBJ2-1,ASSPPFGSDSYNEQF
12,TRBV7-8,TRBJ2-4,ASSRGLAKNIQY
14,TRBV6-5,TRBJ1-4,ASSYRWQGKNEKLF
12,TRBV6-4,TRBJ2-1,ASSEWGQGHEQF
12,TRBV7-9,TRBJ2-3,ASSQGQGADTQY
14,TRBV13,TRBJ2-7,ASSLRVAGGTYEQY
11,TRBV5-1,TRBJ2-7,ASSLLGDYEQY
10,TRBV27,TRBJ2-7,ASRGALYEQY
13,TRBV3-1/TRBV3-2,TRBJ1-3,ASSQVLLSGNTIY
14,TRBV10-3,TRBJ1-2,AISEATRGRASGYT
13,TRBV7-3,TRBJ2-2,ASSLTGGAPGELF
14,TRBV5-4,TRBJ2-5,ASSLRTSGRAETQY
13,TRBV2,TRBJ2-1,ASSSSGRARSEQF
13,TRBV30,TRBJ2-1,AWSKGLDRYNEQF
10,TRBV7-9,TRBJ2-7,ASSPTAYEQY
11,TRBV28,TRBJ1-5,ASSHRGGQPQH
11,TRBV5-1,TRBJ2-1,ASSSTQGNEQF
13,TRBV11-2,TRBJ2-1,ASSLVGGWGNEQF
15,TRBV6-2/TRBV6-3,TRBJ1-5,ASSSLGQVGPNQPQH
10,TRBV28,TRBJ1-1,ASSRFVLEAF
15,TRBV6-2/TRBV6-3,TRBJ1-5,ASSYFPGQGGMQPQH
11,TRBV19,TRBJ1-2,ASKDSTNYGYT
14,TRBV5-4,TRBJ2-7,ASSNPSGSGVYEQY
19,TRBV27,TRBJ2-3,ASSLGAQPRTSGSHIDTQY
11,TRBV28,TRBJ2-7,ASSSQGVGEQY
17,TRBV7-8,TRBJ2-1,ASSARTLTSGGVDNEQF
13,TRBV6-5,TRBJ2-1,ASSFSGSIDNEQF
13,TRBV7-9,TRBJ1-1,ASSPPGTGNTEAF
14,TRBV2,TRBJ1-2,ASRRGQGASMRGYT
11,TRBV14,TRBJ2-2,ASSLRHFGELF
13,TRBV6-5,TRBJ2-1,ASRLGGASYNEQF
13,TRBV5-1,TRBJ2-1,ASSLGLSSYNEQF
13,TRBV6-5,TRBJ2-7,ASSPRRRAVYEQY
16,TRBV4-2,TRBJ2-5,ASSQDLTAGGIKETQY
19,TRBV4-3,TRBJ2-3,ASSQDRGTSGRITSTDTQY
13,TRBV19,TRBJ2-1,ASSIAGGLYNEQF
12,TRBV30,TRBJ1-4,AWSPTGRDEKLF
12,TRBV5-1,TRBJ1-4,ASGPRGSNEKLF
13,TRBV10-3,TRBJ2-2,AISESTGRTGELF
17,TRBV27,TRBJ2-3,ASSSRQGARSGRPHTQY